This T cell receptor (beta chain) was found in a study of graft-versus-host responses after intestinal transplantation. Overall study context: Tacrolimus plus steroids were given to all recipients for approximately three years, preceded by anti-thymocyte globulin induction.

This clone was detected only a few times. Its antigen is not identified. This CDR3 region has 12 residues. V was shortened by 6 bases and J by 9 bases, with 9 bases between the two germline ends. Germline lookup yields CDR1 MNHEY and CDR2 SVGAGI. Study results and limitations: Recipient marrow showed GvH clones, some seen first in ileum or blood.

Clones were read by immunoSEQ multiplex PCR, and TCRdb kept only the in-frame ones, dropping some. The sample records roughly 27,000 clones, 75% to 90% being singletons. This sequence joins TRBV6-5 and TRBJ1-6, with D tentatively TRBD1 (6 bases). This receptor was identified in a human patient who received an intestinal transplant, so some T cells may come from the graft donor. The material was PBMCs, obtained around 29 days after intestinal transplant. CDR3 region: CASRGGSSPLHF. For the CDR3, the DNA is TGTGCCAGCAGAGGGGGTAGTTCACCCCTCCACTTT.